The 2 T cell receptor beta chains reported below all come from one sample, sequenced in a study of tumor-infiltrating lymphocytes in oesophageal squamous cell carcinoma. TCRdb redid the calling of the PCR reads with MiXCR, one entry per CDR3 protein. The data show about 17,000 distinct CDR3 sequences, with approximately 47% seen just once and approximately 44% held by the top ten. The specimen sequenced was normal esophageal tissue next to the tumor. These TCRs come from a female donor with esophageal squamous cell carcinoma.

With regard to this clonotype: This CDR3 fails to terminate in the conserved phenylalanine or tryptophan, so it likely reflects a read error. The DNA is omitted, as the CDR3 cannot be located on it reliably, and the CDR3 follows TCRdb's listing. This chain uses TRBV27 with TRBJ2-7; the D call TRBD2 from the table was never checked on the DNA. Germline lookup yields CDR1 MNHEY and CDR2 SMNVEV (reference sequence). The CDR3 is 11 residues long, ends included. The CDR3 spells CASSSKNPGLS.

This clonotype was observed a handful of times. J is TRBJ2-5 and V is TRBV7-6; 8 bases are shared with TRBD1. J was trimmed by 4 bases and V by 4 bases; bases with no gene match: 5. Germline V lookup: CDR1 SGHVS, CDR2 FNYEAQ. The CDR3 contains 14 residues. DNA of the CDR3: TGTGCCAGCAGCTCTGGACAGGGCGGAGAGACCCAGTACTTC. This translates into CASSSGQGGETQYF.